This entry lists 2 T cell receptor beta chains sequenced from one sample in a study of T cell responses to AZD1222 COVID-19 vaccine. Sequencing was performed with immunoSEQ multiplex PCR; in TCRdb, only in-frame clones are kept and a portion is missing. The sample records about 140,000 clones, around 89% being singletons. The source was peripheral blood, collected 28 days after the second AZD1222 dose. These receptors all stem from an adult who received the AZD1222 COVID-19 vaccine.

This chain joins TRBV19 and TRBJ1-1, with a tentative D call TRBD1 (5 bases). Trimming took off 3 bases at V and 5 bases at J, with 16 bases between the two ends. Looked up from germline, CDR1 is LNHDA and CDR2 is SQIVND (reference sequence). The CDR3 is made up of 15 amino acids. The CDR3, as DNA: TGTGCCAGTAGTATTCTACCCAGGGTGTGGACTGAAGCTTTCTTT. As protein: CASSILPRVWTEAFF.

In DNA form, the CDR3 reads TGTGCCAGCAGCCCCCTTGCGGGGGGGTCCACCGGGGAGCTGTTTTTT. Protein: CASSPLAGGSTGELFF. This chain links TRBV7-2 with TRBJ2-2, with 9 bases fitting TRBD2. V shed 5 bases and J 4 bases; nucleotides not matched to a gene: 8. The CDR3 is made up of 16 amino acids. Germline CDR1 and CDR2: SGHTA and FQGNSA.